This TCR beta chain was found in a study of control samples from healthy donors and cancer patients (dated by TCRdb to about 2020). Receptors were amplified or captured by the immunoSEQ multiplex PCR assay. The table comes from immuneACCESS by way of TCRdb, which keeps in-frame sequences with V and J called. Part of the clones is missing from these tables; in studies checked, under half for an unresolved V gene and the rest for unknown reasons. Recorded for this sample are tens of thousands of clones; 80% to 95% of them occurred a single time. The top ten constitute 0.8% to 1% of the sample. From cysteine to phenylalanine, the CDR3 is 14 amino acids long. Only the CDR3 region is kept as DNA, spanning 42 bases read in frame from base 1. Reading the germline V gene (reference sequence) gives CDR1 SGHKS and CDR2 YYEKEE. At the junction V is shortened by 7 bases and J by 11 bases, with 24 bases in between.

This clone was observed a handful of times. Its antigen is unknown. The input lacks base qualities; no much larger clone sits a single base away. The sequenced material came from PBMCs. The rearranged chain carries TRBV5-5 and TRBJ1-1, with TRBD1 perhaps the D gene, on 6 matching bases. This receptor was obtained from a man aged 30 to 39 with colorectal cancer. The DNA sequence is TGTGCCAGCCGCTGGGGGCTGATGGATTTGGAGGCTTTCTTT. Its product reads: CASRWGLMDLEAFF.